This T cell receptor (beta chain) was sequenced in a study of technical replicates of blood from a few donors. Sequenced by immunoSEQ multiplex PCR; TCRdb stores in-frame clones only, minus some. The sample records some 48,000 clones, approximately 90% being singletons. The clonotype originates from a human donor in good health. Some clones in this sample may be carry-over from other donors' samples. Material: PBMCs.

CDR3 DNA sequence: TGTGCCAGCACCACCACGGGGAGCTCCTACGAGCAGTACTTC. Translating gives CASTTTGSSYEQYF. V gene TRBV2 combines with J gene TRBJ2-7; D is possibly TRBD2 (5 bases). The CDR3 consists of 14 residues. Trimming left V 7 bases short and J 0 bases short, with 13 bases between. CDR1 SNHLY and CDR2 FYNNEI come from the germline V gene.